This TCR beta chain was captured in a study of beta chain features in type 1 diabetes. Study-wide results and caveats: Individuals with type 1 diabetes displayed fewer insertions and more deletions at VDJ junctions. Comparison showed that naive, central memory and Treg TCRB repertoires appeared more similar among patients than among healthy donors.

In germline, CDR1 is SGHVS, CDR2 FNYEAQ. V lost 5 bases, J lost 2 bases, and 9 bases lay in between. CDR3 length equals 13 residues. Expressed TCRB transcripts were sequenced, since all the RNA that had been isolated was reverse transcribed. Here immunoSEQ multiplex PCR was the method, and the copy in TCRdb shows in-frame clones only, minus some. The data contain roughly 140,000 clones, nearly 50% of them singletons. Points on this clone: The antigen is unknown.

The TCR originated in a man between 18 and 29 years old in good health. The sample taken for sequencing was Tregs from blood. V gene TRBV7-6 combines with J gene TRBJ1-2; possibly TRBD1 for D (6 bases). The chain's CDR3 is CASSQDRNYGYTF. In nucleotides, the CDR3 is TGTGCCAGCAGCCAGGACAGAAACTATGGCTACACCTTC.